These T cell receptor beta chains were read from a single sample in a study of T cell responses to AZD1222 COVID-19 vaccine. Some clones are missing from TCRdb's copy, which holds only in-frame ones; the method was immunoSEQ multiplex PCR. The sample shows around 100,000 clones, approximately 87% of them seen only once. The input for sequencing was peripheral blood, taken on day 0 of MenACWY control vaccination. The source of these receptors is an adult in good health. CDR3s include the opening cysteine and the closing phenylalanine or tryptophan. The D gene is left open where the match is weak. Not every row has a clone size; where given, it reads once, few, many or a size class.

CDR3nt	CDR3aa	v_gene	j_gene	d_gene	len	abundance
TGCGCCAGCAGCCAAGAGAGTTGGGCAGGGGAGCAGTTCTTC	CASSQESWAGEQFF	TRBV4-3	TRBJ2-1	.	14	few
TGTGCCACCAGCAGATCCCCGGGACAGGGGGCGACTGGGGCCAACGTCCTGACTTTC	CATSRSPGQGATGANVLTF	TRBV15	TRBJ2-6	TRBD1	19	.
TGTGCCAGTAGTATAGTAGGGGGTGAGACCCAGTACTTC	CASSIVGGETQYF	TRBV19	TRBJ2-5	.	13	.
TGCGCCAGCAGCTTGGCGGACAGGGGGCGGTGGGAGACCCAGTACTTC	CASSLADRGRWETQYF	TRBV5-1	TRBJ2-5	TRBD1	16	.
TGTGCCAGTAGTATCGGGTGGGCAGAGCAGTTCTTC	CASSIGWAEQFF	TRBV19	TRBJ2-1	.	12	.
TGCGCCAGCAGCCAACCGGACCGGGACCTCGGGGGCTACACCTTC	CASSQPDRDLGGYTF	TRBV4-1	TRBJ1-2	.	15	.
TGTGCCTGGGCAGGGGCACCTAGAGTACTGTTTTTT	CAWAGAPRVLFF	TRBV30	TRBJ1-4	.	12	.
TGCAGCGTCCCACCTTTGGCTAGCGGGGGGGCCCGGCAGTTCTTC	CSVPPLASGGARQFF	TRBV29-1	TRBJ2-1	TRBD2	15	.
TGTGCCAGCAGGAGCGGGACGAGCTCCTACGAGCAGTACTTC	CASRSGTSSYEQYF	TRBV5-4	TRBJ2-7	TRBD2	14	.
TGTGCCACCTCGCGCAGGAGAGCGAACACTCCTGGCGAGCAGTACTTC	CATSRRRANTPGEQYF	TRBV28	TRBJ2-7	.	16	.
TGTGCCAGCAGCCCCTCCCCGGACAGGTTGGCCGGAAACACCATATATTTT	CASSPSPDRLAGNTIYF	TRBV7-6	TRBJ1-3	TRBD1	17	.
TGTGCCAGTAGTATAGGAGGACAGGGCCACTATGGCTACACCTTC	CASSIGGQGHYGYTF	TRBV19	TRBJ1-2	TRBD1	15	.
TGTGCCAGCAGCGATCACCCTGAAGCTTTCTTT	CASSDHPEAFF	TRBV28	TRBJ1-1	.	11	.
TGTGCCAGCAGCCCAGGGGACAGTACTAATGAAAAACTGTTTTTT	CASSPGDSTNEKLFF	TRBV7-8	TRBJ1-4	TRBD1	15	.
TGTGCCAGCAGCTCCCTCGGGCAGGGGGAAGGGGGCTACACCTTC	CASSSLGQGEGGYTF	TRBV11-2	TRBJ1-2	TRBD1	15	.
TGCGCCAGCCGAAAGACGGATAGCAATCAGCCCCAGCATTTT	CASRKTDSNQPQHF	TRBV5-1	TRBJ1-5	.	14	.
TGTGCCAGTAGTCCCTCTGGGACAGTTCTAGCCAAAAACATTCAGTACTTC	CASSPSGTVLAKNIQYF	TRBV19	TRBJ2-4	TRBD1	17	.
TGTGCCAGCAGCGGGGGCCCCAATTCACCCCTCCACTTT	CASSGGPNSPLHF	TRBV11-2	TRBJ1-6	.	13	.
TGTGCCAGCTCACCACGGGAAGGGTCCGACGAGCAGTACTTC	CASSPREGSDEQYF	TRBV18	TRBJ2-7	.	14	.
TGTGCCACCAGTGACAATAGCGGGCGGGCGCAGTATTTT	CATSDNSGRAQYF	TRBV24-1	TRBJ2-3	TRBD2	13	few
TGTGCCAGCAGCCCCACCCAGGGGGCAGATGGCTACACCTTC	CASSPTQGADGYTF	TRBV5-4	TRBJ1-2	TRBD1	14	few
TGTGCCAGCAGTGATTATCGGGGGGGAAGCTACGAGCAGTACTTC	CASSDYRGGSYEQYF	TRBV2	TRBJ2-7	TRBD2	15	.
TGTGCCAGCAGCTTAGCGCAGACCTTCGGCTACACCTTC	CASSLAQTFGYTF	TRBV7-2	TRBJ1-2	.	13	.
TGTGCCAGCAGCCAACAGGGATTGGAAGCTTTCTTT	CASSQQGLEAFF	TRBV7-9	TRBJ1-1	.	12	.
TGTGCCAGCAGCTCGGGACGGAGCAATCAGCCCCAGCATTTT	CASSSGRSNQPQHF	TRBV7-9	TRBJ1-5	.	14	.
TGTGCCAGCAGCTTCTCCGGGCTCCCGGGGCCCCAGCATTTT	CASSFSGLPGPQHF	TRBV7-2	TRBJ1-5	.	14	.
TGCGCCAGCAGCTTGGTTTGGGACGGGGGCAGGGCCCCCTACGAGCAGTACTTC	CASSLVWDGGRAPYEQYF	TRBV5-1	TRBJ2-7	.	18	.